What follows describes a single T cell receptor (beta chain). Its antigen is unknown. Data came from immunoSEQ multiplex PCR; TCRdb stores just in-frame clones and leaves some out. The sample lists some 41,000 clones; around 93% were seen once. J was trimmed by 10 bases and V by 1 base; bases with no gene match: 11. CDR1 is MNHEY, CDR2 SMNVEV, per germline (reference sequence). This CDR3 spans 17 amino acids. This record belongs to a study of T cells in tuberculosis. General study results and limits: Smaller alpha distances in active tuberculosis partly reflected shorter CDR3-alpha lengths.

At study entry, adolescents had tuberculin skin tests and IGRA screening. The chain links TRBV27 to TRBJ1-6; 9 nucleotides line up with TRBD1. Specimen: PBMCs. The clonotype was recovered from a donor aged 5 to 30 with latent tuberculosis or without tuberculosis infection. Some clones in this sample may be carry-over from other donors' samples. In DNA, the CDR3 is TGTGCCAGCAGTTTATATCGGGGACAGGGTATACACTCACCCCTCCACTTT. This translates into CASSLYRGQGIHSPLHF.